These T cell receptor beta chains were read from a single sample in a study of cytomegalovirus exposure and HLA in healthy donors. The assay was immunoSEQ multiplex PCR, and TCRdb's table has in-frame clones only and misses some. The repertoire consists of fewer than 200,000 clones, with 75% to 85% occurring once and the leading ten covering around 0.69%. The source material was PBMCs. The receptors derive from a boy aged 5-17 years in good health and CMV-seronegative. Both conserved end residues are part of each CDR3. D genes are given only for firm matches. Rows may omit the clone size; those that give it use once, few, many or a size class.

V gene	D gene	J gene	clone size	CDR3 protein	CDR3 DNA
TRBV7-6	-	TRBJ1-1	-	CASSLAGGNTEAFF	TGTGCCAGCAGCTTAGCGGGGGGGAACACTGAAGCTTTCTTT
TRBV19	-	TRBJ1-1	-	CASSIGAQGLDTEAFF	TGTGCCAGTAGTATAGGGGCACAGGGTCTCGACACTGAAGCTTTCTTT
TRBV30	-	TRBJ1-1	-	CAWTGKLDTEAFF	TGTGCCTGGACGGGGAAATTGGACACTGAAGCTTTCTTT
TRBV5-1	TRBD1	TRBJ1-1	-	CASSLGQGMDTEAFF	TGCGCCAGCAGCTTGGGACAGGGTATGGACACTGAAGCTTTCTTT
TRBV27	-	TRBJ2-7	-	CASAWGSGYEQYF	TGTGCCAGCGCCTGGGGCTCAGGCTACGAGCAGTACTTC
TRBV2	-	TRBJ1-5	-	CASSVKRSNQPQHF	TGTGCCAGCAGTGTCAAGAGGAGCAATCAGCCCCAGCATTTT
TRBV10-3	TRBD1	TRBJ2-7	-	CAISWDRAYEQYF	TGTGCCATCAGTTGGGACAGGGCCTACGAGCAGTACTTC
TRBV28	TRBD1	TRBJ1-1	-	CAGSPGGTEAFF	TGTGCCGGCAGTCCAGGGGGCACTGAAGCTTTCTTT
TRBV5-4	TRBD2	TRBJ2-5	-	CASSLRLAGVRETQYF	TGTGCCAGCAGCTTGAGGCTAGCGGGAGTCCGGGAGACCCAGTACTTC
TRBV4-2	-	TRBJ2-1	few	CASSQRSRGSYNEQFF	TGTGCCAGCAGCCAAAGAAGTCGGGGTTCCTACAATGAGCAGTTCTTC
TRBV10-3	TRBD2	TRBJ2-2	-	CATAGGNTGELFF	TGTGCCACCGCGGGGGGGAACACCGGGGAGCTGTTTTTT
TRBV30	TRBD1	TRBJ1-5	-	CAWGQEGNQPQHF	TGTGCCTGGGGACAGGAGGGCAATCAGCCCCAGCATTTT
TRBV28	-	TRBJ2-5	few	CASTAAGYQETQYF	TGTGCCAGCACGGCGGCGGGGTACCAAGAGACCCAGTACTTC
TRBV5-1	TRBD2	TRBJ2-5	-	CASSPGGPQFWETQYF	TGCGCCAGCAGCCCGGGGGGTCCCCAGTTCTGGGAGACCCAGTACTTC
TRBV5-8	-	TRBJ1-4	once	CASSLGLRSPEKLFF	TGTGCCAGCAGCTTGGGCCTGCGGTCTCCTGAAAAACTGTTTTTT
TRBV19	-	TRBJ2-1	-	CASSISRNNEQFF	TGTGCCAGTAGTATCTCCAGGAACAATGAGCAGTTCTTC